This T cell receptor (beta chain) is drawn from a study of T cell repertoires in ileal Crohn's disease. General study findings and limits: High-frequency clones were more common in sorted CD8 than CD4 cells. Compared with non-smokers, active smokers at surgery showed more clonal expansions. Every patient over 26.8% clonality showed endoscopic recurrence.

Note on this clone: As yet, its antigen is unknown.

V dropped 5 bases and J dropped 0 bases, with 12 bases sitting between them. Germline lookup yields CDR1 SGHDT and CDR2 YYEEEE. The CDR3 loop spans 14 amino acids. TCRdb's table, derived via immunoSEQ multiplex PCR, lists solely in-frame clones and lacks some. This sample has more than 3,000 clones, with just over 85% found just once. Stated time point: neoterminal ileum biopsy at postoperative endoscopy, about 6 months after surgery. The TCR originated in an adult with Crohn's disease. This chain links TRBV5-6 with TRBJ2-7, with D maybe TRBD1 (6 bases). Input material: ileal tissue. CDR3 in DNA: TGTGCCAGCAGGGACAGATCTAGCTCCTACGAGCAGTACTTC. Translated: CASRDRSSSYEQYF.